One sample yielded the 4 T cell receptor beta chains listed below, sequenced in a study of blood T cell repertoires in COVID-19 (TCRdb year 2020). Preparation of the library involved the immunoSEQ multiplex PCR assay. TCRdb retrieved this table from immuneACCESS and kept in-frame rearrangements only. Not all clones are present; in checked studies, unresolved V genes account for under half, and no reason is known for the remainder. The sample records 150,000 to 190,000 clones, under 90% of which are singletons. More than 5.5% of the sample is in the top ten clones. The sequenced sample was PBMCs or T cells enriched from blood (not recorded which). Source of these receptors: a man in his fifties or sixties who had recovered from COVID-19.

The chain is built from TRBV5-6 and TRBJ2-5; no reliable D call. CDR1 is SGHDT and CDR2 is YYEEEE in the germline V gene. Trimming shortened V by 2 bases and J by 1 base, and 3 bases separated the two germline ends. The CDR3 spans 12 residues. The CDR3 sequence is CASSFSQETQYF. The CDR3 DNA reads as TGTGCCAGCAGCTTTAGCCAAGAGACCCAGTACTTC.

The genes are TRBV7-6 and TRBJ1-1, with 8 bases identical to TRBD1. The V gene end was trimmed by 5 bases and the J gene end by 1 base; junction bases not matched to a gene: 6. Germline loops: CDR1 SGHVS, CDR2 FNYEAQ. CDR3 size: 15 residues. In DNA, the CDR3 is TGTGCCAGCAGCCGACCAGGGGGCAAGAACACTGAAGCTTTCTTT. This codes for CASSRPGGKNTEAFF.

The gene calls are TRBV15 and TRBJ2-2; 10 bases are shared with TRBD2. CDR3 size: 17 residues. CDR1 and CDR2 (germline): LNHNV, YYDKDF (reference sequence). V shed 1 base, J shed 3 bases, and the junction held 5 bases outside the gene matches. The CDR3 sequence: CATSRVAGGPDTGELFF. As DNA, the CDR3 is TGTGCCACCAGCAGAGTAGCGGGGGGCCCGGACACCGGGGAGCTGTTTTTT. The full variable domain, with the rest looked up from reference TRBV15 and TRBJ2-2, is DAMVIQNPRYQVTQFGKPVTLSCSQTLNHNVMYWYQQKSSQAPKLLFHYYDKDFNNEADTPDNFQSRRPNTSFCFLDIRSPGLGDTAMYLCATSRVAGGPDTGELFFGEGSRLTVL.

The CDR3: CASRTDSQETQYF. The CDR3 bases are TGTGCCAGCAGGACAGACAGCCAAGAGACCCAGTACTTC. The chain recombines TRBV12-3 or TRBV12-4 with TRBJ2-5; TRBD1 might be the D (5 bases). V lost 6 bases and J lost 1, with 9 bases in between. The CDR3 is 13 residues long.